Sequencing of this T cell receptor beta chain was carried out in a study of OX40 agonist ivuxolimab in advanced cancers. Study summary: In this cohort, patients received ivuxolimab, an agonistic anti-OX40 (CD134) antibody. Study findings and constraints: Some nonresponders also had low normalized T-cell clonal expansion.

Using immunoSEQ multiplex PCR, the repertoire was profiled, and TCRdb retains in-frame clones only, with some absent. This repertoire shows around 60,000 clones, 77% found once; its top ten account for roughly 6.5%. As for this clone: What it binds is not known.

If patients had autoimmune disease history or systemic immunosuppression, they were excluded. This specimen was CD4+ or CD8+ T cells sorted from blood, taken in a trial of the OX40 agonist ivuxolimab. This clonotype was obtained from an adult with an advanced solid tumor such as melanoma, head and neck, liver or kidney cancer.

The CDR3 sequence: CASSERGVDTDTQYF. In DNA, the CDR3 is TGTGCCAGCAGTGAAAGAGGGGTAGACACAGATACGCAGTATTTT. The gene calls are TRBV2 and TRBJ2-3; possibly TRBD1 or TRBD2 for D (5 bases each). The V end was cut by 2 bases, the J end by 2 bases, with 11 bases between. Germline CDR1 SNHLY, CDR2 FYNNEI. The CDR3 runs 15 residues.